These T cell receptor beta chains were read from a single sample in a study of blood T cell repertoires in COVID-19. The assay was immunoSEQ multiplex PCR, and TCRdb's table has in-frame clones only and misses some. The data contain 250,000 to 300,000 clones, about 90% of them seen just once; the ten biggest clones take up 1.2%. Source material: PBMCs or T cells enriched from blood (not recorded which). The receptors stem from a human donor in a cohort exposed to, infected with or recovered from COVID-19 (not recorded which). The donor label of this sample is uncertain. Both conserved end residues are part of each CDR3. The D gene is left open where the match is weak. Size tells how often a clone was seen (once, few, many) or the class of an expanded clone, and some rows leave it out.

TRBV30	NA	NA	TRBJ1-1	TGTGCCTGGATAACAGGGAGGGATACTGAAGCTTTCTTT	CAWITGRDTEAFF
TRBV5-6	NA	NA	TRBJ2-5	TGTGCCAGCAGCTTGGGAAGGGGTTGGGAGACCCAGTACTTC	CASSLGRGWETQYF
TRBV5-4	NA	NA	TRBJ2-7	TGTGCCAGCAGCTTGGCTAAGGAGCAGTACTTC	CASSLAKEQYF
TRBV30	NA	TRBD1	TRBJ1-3	TGTGCCTGGAGTTCAGGACAGGACTCTGGAAACACCATATATTTT	CAWSSGQDSGNTIYF
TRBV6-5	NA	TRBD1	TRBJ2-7	TGTGCCAGCAGTTACCCGGGACAGACCTACGAGCAGTACTTC	CASSYPGQTYEQYF
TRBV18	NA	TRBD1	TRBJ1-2	TGTGCCAGCTCACCACCTCCGGGACAGCGGGTTAACTATGGCTACACCTTC	CASSPPPGQRVNYGYTF
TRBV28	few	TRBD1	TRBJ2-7	TGTGCCAGCAGTTCGGGGGACAGGGGGTACGAGCAGTACTTC	CASSSGDRGYEQYF
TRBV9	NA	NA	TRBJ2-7	TGTGCCAGCAGCGTAGTGATGGACAGCGAGCAGTACTTC	CASSVVMDSEQYF
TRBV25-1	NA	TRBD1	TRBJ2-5	TGTGCCAGCTCCAAGACAGGGGGGCGGGAGACCCAGTACTTC	CASSKTGGRETQYF
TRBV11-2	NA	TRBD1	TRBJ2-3	TGTGCCAGCAGCCCGGGAGACTGGGACAGGAGCACAGATACGCAGTATTTT	CASSPGDWDRSTDTQYF
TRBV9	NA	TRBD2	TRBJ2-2	TGTGCCAGCAGCTATACTAGCGGGGGAGGATCGAACACCGGGGAGCTGTTTTTT	CASSYTSGGGSNTGELFF
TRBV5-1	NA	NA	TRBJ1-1	TGCGCCAGCAGCTTATCGGGGGAAGCCACTGAAGCTTTCTTT	CASSLSGEATEAFF
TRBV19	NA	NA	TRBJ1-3	TGTGCCAGTACGAGGGGGGGCTCTGGAAACACCATATATTTT	CASTRGGSGNTIYF
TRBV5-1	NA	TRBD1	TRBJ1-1	TGCGCCAGCAGCCCAAGTTCAGGGACAGGGGGGACTGAAGCTTTCTTT	CASSPSSGTGGTEAFF
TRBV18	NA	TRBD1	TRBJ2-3	TGTGCCAGCTCACGACAGGGGGGCACAGATACGCAGTATTTT	CASSRQGGTDTQYF
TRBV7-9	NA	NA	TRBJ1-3	TGTGCCAGCAGTCCCAGGGCAGACACCATATATTTT	CASSPRADTIYF
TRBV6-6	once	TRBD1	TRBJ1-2	TGTGCCAGCAGCACTACTGGACAGGGGGTTAATGGCTACACCTTC	CASSTTGQGVNGYTF
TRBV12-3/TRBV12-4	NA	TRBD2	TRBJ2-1	TGTGCCAGCAGCCCCTCGGGAGCGGGGAGGCGGTTCTTC	CASSPSGAGRRFF
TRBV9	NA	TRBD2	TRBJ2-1	TGTGCCAGCAGCGTTCGGCTAGCGGGGGACTACAATGAGCAGTTCTTC	CASSVRLAGDYNEQFF
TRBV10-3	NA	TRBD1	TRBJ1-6	TGTGCCATCCAGGGGGAAGGTAATTCACCCCTCCACTTT	CAIQGEGNSPLHF
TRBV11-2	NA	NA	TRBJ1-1	TGTGCCAGCAGCTTACTACGGGGGGCGATTAACACTGAAGCTTTCTTT	CASSLLRGAINTEAFF
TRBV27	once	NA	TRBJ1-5	TGTGCCAGCAGGACAGCAGGGGAGGGAAATCAGCCCCAGCATTTT	CASRTAGEGNQPQHF
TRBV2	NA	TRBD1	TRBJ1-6	TGTGCCAGCACTGACAGGGCTCCTAAGAGCTCCTATAATTCACCCCTCCACTTT	CASTDRAPKSSYNSPLHF
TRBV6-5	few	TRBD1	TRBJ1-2	TGTGCCAGCAGAGAGGGGGCGCGCTATGGCTACACCTTC	CASREGARYGYTF
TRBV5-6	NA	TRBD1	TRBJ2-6	TGTGCCAGCACCAAGGACAGGGCCTCTGGGGCCAACGTCCTGACTTTC	CASTKDRASGANVLTF
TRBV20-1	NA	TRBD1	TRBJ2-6	TGCAGTGCTAGTCAAGTTGGACAGGGCCCCTCTGGGGCCAACGTCCTGACTTTC	CSASQVGQGPSGANVLTF
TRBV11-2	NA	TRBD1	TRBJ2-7	TGTGCCAGCAGCTTTGGACAGGGACGACAGCAGTACTTC	CASSFGQGRQQYF
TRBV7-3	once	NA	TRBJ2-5	TGTGCCAGCAGCTTAGGGGGTTTCGGACAGGAGACCCAGTACTTC	CASSLGGFGQETQYF
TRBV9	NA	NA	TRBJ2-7	TGTGCCAGCAGCCCAGGGTCGGGCCCCAGCTCCTACGAGCAGTACTTC	CASSPGSGPSSYEQYF
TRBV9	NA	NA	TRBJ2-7	TGTGCCAGCAGCGTAGGGCCTAGGCCGTCCTACGAGCAGTACTTC	CASSVGPRPSYEQYF
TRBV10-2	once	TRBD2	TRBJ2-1	TGCGCCAGCAGTGAAGGGACTAAGTGGAATGAGCAGTTCTTC	CASSEGTKWNEQFF
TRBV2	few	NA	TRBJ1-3	TGTGCCAGCAGTGAAGCGGGCGATGGAAACACCATATATTTT	CASSEAGDGNTIYF
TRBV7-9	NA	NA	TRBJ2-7	TGTGCCAGCAGCTTAGGGCAGGGAAACTTCAGGAACGAGCAGTACTTC	CASSLGQGNFRNEQYF